The sequence of this T cell receptor (beta chain) was determined in a study of blood T cell repertoires in COVID-19 (dated by TCRdb to 2020 to 2021). Describing the broader study: Samples from collaborators originated in the United States, Italy and Spain and spanned both the acute and convalescent phases of COVID-19. The material from the prospective study consisted of cDNA or gDNA derived from T cells, B-cell-depleted T cells, or PBMCs. Deeply sampled blood TCRbeta repertoires from subjects exposed to, actively infected with, or recovered from COVID-19 were included in the dataset. The repertoires were released in a freely available public database intended as a resource for research on the immune response to SARS-CoV-2. Samples were obtained from the ongoing ImmuneRACE study (first 160 participants) and from over 1,000 subjects provided by 6 global collaborators. Nearly every sample came with metadata listing a de-identified subject ID, COVID-19 status, age in years and sex. Where available, HLA class I and class II types were taken from metadata supplied by the sample provider and were not determined by assay-based typing. The full study reports these points: The quantity of clinical and demographic metadata differed by source and by participant and was supplied without curation.

Based on the germline V gene, the CDR1 and CDR2 sequences are SGHVS and FQNEAQ. Spanning cysteine to phenylalanine, the CDR3 consists of 19 amino acids. Only CDR3 DNA remains: 57 bases, in frame from the first base. V ends up 5 bases short and J 4 bases short, with an unmatched junction base count of 18. TCRbeta CDR3 regions were amplified from genomic DNA using the immunoSEQ Assay, a bias-controlled multiplex PCR. Processing in the source paper ran as follows. Within the assay, amplification of reference gene primers was used to estimate how many nucleated cells each sample contained. Sequence reads were collapsed and filtered to measure the absolute abundance of every unique TCRbeta CDR3 rearrangement. Productive Simpson clonality was computed per sample as the square root of Simpson's diversity index over productive rearrangements. Not all clones reach the TCRdb copy of this immuneACCESS table, which keeps in-frame sequences only. Checked studies attribute under half of the gap to unresolved V genes and leave the rest unexplained. V, J and clone size are those of that table, while D and trimming were read from the DNA. This sample holds 130,000 to 150,000 clones; around 80% were observed only once. The top ten clonotypes cover 3% to 4.5% of the sample.

As for this clone: Its antigen remains undetermined. Base quality data are lacking; no much larger clone is found one base away.

Collaborating institutions collected whole blood in K2EDTA tubes following their own protocols. For TCRbeta analysis, collaborators shipped samples as frozen whole blood, isolated PBMCs, or DNA extracted from either of those sample types. The receptor chain draws on TRBV7-8 and TRBJ2-3, and TRBD1 matches 10 of the central bases. This clonotype was obtained from a man in his sixties with acute or convalescent COVID-19. Sequenced: peripheral blood. CDR3 loop: CASSDPGQGLLVDPDTQYF. In nucleotides, the sequence is TGTGCCAGCAGCGACCCGGGACAGGGGCTTTTGGTAGACCCAGATACGCAGTATTTT. The variable domain in full, with residues beyond the CDR3 obtained from the reference TRBV7-8 and TRBJ2-3 genes, is GAGVSQSPRYKVAKRGQDVALRCDPISGHVSLFWYQQALGQGPEFLTYFQNEAQLDKSGLPSDRFFAERPEGSVSTLKIQRTQQEDSAVYLCASSDPGQGLLVDPDTQYFGPGTRLTVL.